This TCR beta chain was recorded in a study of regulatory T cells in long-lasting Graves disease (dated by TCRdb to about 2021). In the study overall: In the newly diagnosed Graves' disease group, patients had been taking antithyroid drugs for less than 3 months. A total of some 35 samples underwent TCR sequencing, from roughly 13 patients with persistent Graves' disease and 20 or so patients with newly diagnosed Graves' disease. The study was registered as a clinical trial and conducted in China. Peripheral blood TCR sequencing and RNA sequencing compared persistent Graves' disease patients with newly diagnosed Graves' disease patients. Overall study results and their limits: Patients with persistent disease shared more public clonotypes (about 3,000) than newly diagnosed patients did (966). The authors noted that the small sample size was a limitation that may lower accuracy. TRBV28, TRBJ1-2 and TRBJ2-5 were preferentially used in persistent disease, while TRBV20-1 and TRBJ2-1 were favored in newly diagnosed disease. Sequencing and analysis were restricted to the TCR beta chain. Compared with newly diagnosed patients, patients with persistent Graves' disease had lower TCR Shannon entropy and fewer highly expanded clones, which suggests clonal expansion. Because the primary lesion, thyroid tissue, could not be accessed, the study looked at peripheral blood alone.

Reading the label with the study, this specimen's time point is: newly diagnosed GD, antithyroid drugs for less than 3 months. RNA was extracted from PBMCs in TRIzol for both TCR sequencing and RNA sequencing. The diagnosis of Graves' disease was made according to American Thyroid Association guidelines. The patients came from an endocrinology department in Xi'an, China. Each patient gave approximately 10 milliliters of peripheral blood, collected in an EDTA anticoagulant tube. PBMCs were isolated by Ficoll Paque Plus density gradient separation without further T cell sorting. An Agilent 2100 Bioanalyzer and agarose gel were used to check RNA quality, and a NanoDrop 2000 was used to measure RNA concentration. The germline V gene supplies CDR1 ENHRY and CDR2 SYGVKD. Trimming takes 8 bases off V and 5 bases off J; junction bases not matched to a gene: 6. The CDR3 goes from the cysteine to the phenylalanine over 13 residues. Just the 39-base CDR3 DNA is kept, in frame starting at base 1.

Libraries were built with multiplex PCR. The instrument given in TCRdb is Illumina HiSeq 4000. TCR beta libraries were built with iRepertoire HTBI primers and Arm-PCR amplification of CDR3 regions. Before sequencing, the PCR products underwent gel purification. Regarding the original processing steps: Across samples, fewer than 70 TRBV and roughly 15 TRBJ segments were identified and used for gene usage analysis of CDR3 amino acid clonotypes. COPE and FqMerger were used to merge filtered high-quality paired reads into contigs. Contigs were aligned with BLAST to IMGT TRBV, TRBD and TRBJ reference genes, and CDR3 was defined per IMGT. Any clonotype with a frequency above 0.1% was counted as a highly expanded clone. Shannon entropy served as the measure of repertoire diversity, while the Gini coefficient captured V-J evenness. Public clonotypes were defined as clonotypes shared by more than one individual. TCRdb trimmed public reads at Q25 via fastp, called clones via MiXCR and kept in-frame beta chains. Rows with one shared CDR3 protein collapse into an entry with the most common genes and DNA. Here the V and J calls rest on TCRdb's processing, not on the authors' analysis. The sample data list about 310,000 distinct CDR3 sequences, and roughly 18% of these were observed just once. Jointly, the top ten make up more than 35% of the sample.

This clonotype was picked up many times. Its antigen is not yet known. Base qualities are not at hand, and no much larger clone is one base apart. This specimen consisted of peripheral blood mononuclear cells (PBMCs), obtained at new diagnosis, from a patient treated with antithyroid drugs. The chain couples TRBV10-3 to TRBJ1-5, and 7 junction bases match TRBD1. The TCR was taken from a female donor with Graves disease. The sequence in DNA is TGTGCCATCTCCAGGGGGACAGATCAGCCCCAGCATTTT. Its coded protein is CAISRGTDQPQHF.